This record looks at one T cell receptor (beta chain) sequence and its context. This sample was included in a study of T cells in tuberculosis. Trimming at V came to 2 bases and at J to 8 bases, leaving 7 bases not matched to a gene. CDR1 and CDR2 (germline): SGDLS, YYNGEE. The CDR3 loop spans 15 amino acids. Produced via immunoSEQ multiplex PCR; TCRdb's table is partial and in-frame only. The sample contains 60,000 or so clones, approximately 81% of which appear only once. Thawed, overnight-rested PBMC were stained with GMM-loaded CD1B tetramer, viability dye and anti-CD3, then sorted. C32 glucose monomycolate from Rhodococcus equi was loaded onto the CD1B tetramers. Tetramer-sorted PBMC had been CD14 monocyte-depleted before freezing. From each donor, some 96,000 tetramer-negative cells were sorted.

The sequence came from an adult woman with latent tuberculosis. Specimen: CD1b-GMM tetramer-negative cells sorted from PBMCs. V and J are TRBV9 and TRBJ1-2; 12 positions agree with TRBD1. CDR3: CASSVGTGGSGGYTF. CDR3 nucleotides: TGTGCCAGCAGCGTCGGGACAGGGGGCTCGGGGGGCTACACCTTC.